The source of this T cell receptor (beta chain) is a study of type 1 regulatory T cells. On the study more broadly: T-allo10 is a Tr1-enriched, alloantigen-specific CD4 T cell product made in vitro. General observations from the study: Type 1 regulatory T cells had a more restricted TCR repertoire than non-type 1 regulatory T cells.

TCRdb re-called the reads with MiXCR, one entry per CDR3 protein. This sample has around 64,000 distinct CDR3 sequences, with roughly 20% found just once. This clonotype was counted between two and nine times. Its target is unknown. V was trimmed by 6 bases and J by 8 bases, leaving 5 bases between them. The CDR3 length is 10 residues. This clonotype originated in a human donor in good health. Sequenced input: cultured type 1 regulatory T (Tr1) cells, either the whole culture or a sorted fraction (not recorded which). The gene calls are TRBV12-3 or TRBV12-4 and TRBJ2-1, with TRBD2 as a possible D gene (5 bases). The CDR3 DNA is TGTGCCAGCAGGGGAGATGAGCAGTTCTTC. Translation gives CASRGDEQFF.